The 18 T cell receptor beta chains below come from one sample, sequenced in a study of cytomegalovirus exposure and HLA in healthy donors. PCR employed 60 Vbeta and 13 Jbeta primers. Libraries were prepared by immunoSEQ multiplex PCR; TCRdb keeps only in-frame clonotypes and omits some of them. The sample holds some 200,000 clones, under 70% seen once. Sequencing was done on a sample of PBMCs. The receptors were sampled from a man aged 35 to 55 in good health and CMV-seropositive.

V and J are TRBV5-4 and TRBJ1-2; TRBD1 matches 7 bases. The junction had 7 bases not matched to a gene; V was cut back by 2 bases and J by 3 bases. CDR3 size: 15 residues. Germline CDR1 SGHNT, CDR2 YYREEE (reference sequence). The CDR3 sequence: CASSFSVGQYYGYTF. Here the CDR3 DNA reads TGTGCCAGCAGCTTTTCGGTGGGACAGTACTATGGCTACACCTTC.

This clone was recorded a few times. The V gene is TRBV5-5, the J gene TRBJ2-2; 7 nucleotides line up with TRBD1. In germline, CDR1 is SGHKS, CDR2 YYEKEE (reference sequence). V was pared by 6 bases and J by 0 bases, with 11 bases of the junction left unmatched. The CDR3 extends over 17 amino acids. The CDR3 region has the DNA TGTGCCAGCAAGATCCAGGGGGTCCCCGCGAACACCGGGGAGCTGTTTTTT. It yields the protein CASKIQGVPANTGELFF.

There are a few counts of this clone. V usage is TRBV6-1 and J usage is TRBJ1-2, with no clear D. The V end lost 0 bases, the J end lost 5 bases, and 7 bases lay between the germline ends. Germline loops: CDR1 MNHNS, CDR2 SASEGT. CDR3 length equals 13 residues. This CDR3 reads CASSEARGYGYTF. The CDR3 DNA follows: TGTGCCAGCAGTGAAGCGCGAGGGTATGGCTACACCTTC.

The DNA for the CDR3 is TGCGCCAGCAGCCAGGGACTAGCGGGGGGCCTCGATACGCAGTATTTT. Translated: CASSQGLAGGLDTQYF. The gene calls are TRBV4-3 and TRBJ2-3; 15 bases are a match to TRBD2. V shed 3 bases, J shed 6 bases, and the junction held 4 bases outside the gene matches. CDR3 length: 16 residues. CDR1 and CDR2 (germline): LGHNA, YSLEER.

The V gene is TRBV23-1, the J gene TRBJ2-5, with 12 bases that match TRBD1. TRBV23-1 is assigned to the ORF class and has an uncertain function. The CDR3 is 18 residues long. The J segment lost 5 bases and the V segment lost 4 bases, leaving 14 bases of the junction unmatched. In DNA form, the CDR3 reads TGCGCCAGCAGTCTGCAGGGACAGGGGGCAATCAAAGGGGAGACCCAGTACTTC. Encoded protein: CASSLQGQGAIKGETQYF.

This clone appeared a single time. The J gene is TRBJ2-7, the V gene TRBV27, with 11 bases fitting TRBD2. V lost 2 bases to trimming and J lost 4 bases; unmatched junction nucleotides: 7. CDR3 length equals 16 residues. Germline CDR1 reads MNHEY; CDR2 reads SMNVEV (reference sequence). The CDR3 loop is CASSLGRASGGYEQYF. Written as DNA, the CDR3 is TGTGCCAGCAGTTTAGGGCGGGCTAGCGGGGGGTACGAGCAGTACTTC.

CDR3 coding DNA: TGTGCCAGCAGTTTAAACAGGGATGGAAATGGCTACACCTTC. Encoded protein: CASSLNRDGNGYTF. The gene calls are TRBV27 and TRBJ1-2, with a possible D match to TRBD1 (6 bases). Trimming took off 2 bases at V and 6 bases at J, with 13 bases between the two ends. CDR1 is MNHEY and CDR2 is SMNVEV in the germline V gene (reference sequence). The CDR3 extends over 14 amino acids.

This rearrangement joins TRBV5-1 to TRBJ2-1, with a weak D call TRBD2 (6 bases). Trimming took 1 base from V and 6 from J, leaving 14 bases between them. The CDR3 totals 15 residues. CDR1 and CDR2 (germline): SGHRS, YFSETQ. The CDR3 loop is CASSLTAGGRNEQFF. DNA for the CDR3: TGCGCCAGCAGCTTGACAGCGGGTGGGCGCAATGAGCAGTTCTTC.

On this clone: The CDR3 does not end in the conserved phenylalanine or tryptophan, so this is likely a read error. This chain uses TRBV6-5 with TRBJ1-4; D gene uncertain. This CDR3 is built from 13 residues. V lost 2 bases to trimming and J lost 5 bases, with 6 bases between them. Per germline, CDR1 MNHEY and CDR2 SVGAGI. The CDR3 here is CASSYGANEKLFS. For the CDR3, the DNA is TGTGCCAGCAGTTACGGTGCGAATGAAAAACTGTTTTCT.

In DNA, the CDR3 is TGTGCCAGCAGTGCTACCAAGATAGGAAACACCATATATTTT. This encodes CASSATKIGNTIYF. This sequence joins TRBV2 and TRBJ1-3; no clear D. CDR3 length: 14 amino acids. Trimming left V 4 bases short and J 4 bases short, with 11 bases between. CDR1 and CDR2 from the germline V gene are SNHLY and FYNNEI.

The chain has TRBV12-5 and TRBJ1-3; weak D call: TRBD1 (5 bases). Trimming cost V 1 base and J 3 bases, with 13 bases left between them. The germline V gene has CDR1 LGHNT and CDR2 FRNRAP. The CDR3 has 16 amino acids. CDR3 in amino acids: CASGLGGAPSGNTIYF. As DNA, the CDR3 is TGTGCTAGTGGTTTGGGCGGGGCTCCCAGTGGAAACACCATATATTTT.

The gene calls are TRBV9 and TRBJ2-6; 8 bases are a match to TRBD1. This CDR3 has 15 residues. Looked up from germline, CDR1 is SGDLS and CDR2 is YYNGEE. V trimming: 6 bases; J trimming: 13 bases; junction bases outside the gene matches: 15. The CDR3 reads CASTAGIAGGQVLTF. The CDR3 bases are TGTGCCAGCACCGCGGGGATAGCAGGGGGCCAAGTCCTGACTTTC. Complete variable domain (other parts from reference TRBV9 and TRBJ2-6): DSGVTQTPKHLITATGQRVTLRCSPRSGDLSVYWYQQSLDQGLQFLIQYYNGEERAKGNILERFSAQQFPDLHSELNLSSLELGDSALYFCASTAGIAGGQVLTFGAGSRLTVL.

CDR3 region: CASSLVGGDEQFF. CDR3 sequence (DNA): TGCGCCAGCAGCCTGGTAGGGGGCGATGAGCAGTTCTTC. The V gene is TRBV5-1, the J gene TRBJ2-1; 7 bases fit TRBD1. J was trimmed by 8 bases and V by 4 bases; bases with no gene match: 6. Germline V gene sequence: CDR1 SGHRS, CDR2 YFSETQ. The CDR3 spans 13 residues.

V gene TRBV15 combines with J gene TRBJ2-7, with 7 bases fitting TRBD1. With 3 bases clipped from V and 4 bases from J, the junction kept 9 bases outside the gene matches. The CDR3 extends over 15 amino acids. CDR1 and CDR2 from the germline V gene are LNHNV and YYDKDF (reference sequence). CDR3 protein: CATSRGGQGQYEQYF. CDR3 bases: TGTGCCACCAGCAGGGGCGGGCAGGGACAGTACGAGCAGTACTTC.

The J gene is TRBJ2-7, the V gene TRBV6-1, with 10 bases lining up with TRBD1. Germline values: CDR1 MNHNS, CDR2 SASEGT. The J segment lost 5 bases and the V segment lost 3 bases, leaving 10 bases of the junction unmatched. The CDR3 runs to 16 residues. The CDR3 protein is CASSDYGTGVGNEQYF. CDR3 nucleotides: TGTGCCAGCAGTGACTATGGGACAGGGGTTGGTAACGAGCAGTACTTC.

The rearrangement uses TRBV11-2 and TRBJ1-5; D unresolved. The germline V and J ends were trimmed by 4 bases and 4 bases, with 5 bases remaining between them. The V gene's germline CDR1 is SGHAT and CDR2 FQNNGV. The CDR3 contains 12 residues. The CDR3 DNA reads as TGTGCCAGCAGCTCGTTGAATCAGCCCCAGCATTTT. Translation gives CASSSLNQPQHF.

This rearrangement joins TRBV7-2 to TRBJ2-7, with D maybe TRBD2 (7 bases). The CDR3 contains 18 residues. From germline, CDR1 is SGHTA and CDR2 FQGNSA. V was trimmed by 2 bases and J by 4 bases, leaving 24 bases between them. The CDR3 nucleotides read TGTGCCAGCAGCTTACCGCTTAGGGGGGGGGCTGGACGGTACGAGCAGTACTTC. This gives the protein CASSLPLRGGAGRYEQYF.

The chain joins TRBV14 to TRBJ1-6; D is ambiguous. The CDR3 is 14 amino acids. Germline V CDR1 and CDR2: SGHDN, FVKESK. V shed 2 bases and J shed 9 bases, with 11 bases lying between them. The CDR3, as DNA: TGTGCCAGCAGCCAATCTTACGGGAGTTCACCCCTCCACTTT. Translating it yields CASSQSYGSSPLHF.